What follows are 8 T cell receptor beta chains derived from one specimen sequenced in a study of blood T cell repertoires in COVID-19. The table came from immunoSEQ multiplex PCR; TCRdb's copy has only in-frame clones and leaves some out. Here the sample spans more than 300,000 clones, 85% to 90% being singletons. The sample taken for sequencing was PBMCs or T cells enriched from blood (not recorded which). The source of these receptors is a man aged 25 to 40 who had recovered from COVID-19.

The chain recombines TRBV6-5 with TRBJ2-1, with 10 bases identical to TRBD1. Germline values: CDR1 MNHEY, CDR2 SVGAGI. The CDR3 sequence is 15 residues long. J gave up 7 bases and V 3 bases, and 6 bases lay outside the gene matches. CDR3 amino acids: CASSYGTGVRNEQFF. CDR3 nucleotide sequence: TGTGCCAGCAGTTATGGGACAGGGGTTAGGAATGAGCAGTTCTTC.

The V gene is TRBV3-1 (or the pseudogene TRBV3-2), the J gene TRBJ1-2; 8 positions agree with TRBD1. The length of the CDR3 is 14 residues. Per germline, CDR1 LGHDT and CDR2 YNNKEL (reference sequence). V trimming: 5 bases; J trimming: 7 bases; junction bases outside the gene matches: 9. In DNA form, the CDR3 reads TGTGCCAGCAGCATGTTGACAGGGGAGGCTGGCTACACCTTC. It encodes CASSMLTGEAGYTF.

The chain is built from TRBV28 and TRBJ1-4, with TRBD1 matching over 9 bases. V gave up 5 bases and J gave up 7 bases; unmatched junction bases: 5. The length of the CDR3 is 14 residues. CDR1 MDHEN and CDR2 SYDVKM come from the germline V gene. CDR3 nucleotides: TGTGCCAGCAGTAACAGGGGGCGTAGTGAAAAACTGTTTTTT. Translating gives CASSNRGRSEKLFF.

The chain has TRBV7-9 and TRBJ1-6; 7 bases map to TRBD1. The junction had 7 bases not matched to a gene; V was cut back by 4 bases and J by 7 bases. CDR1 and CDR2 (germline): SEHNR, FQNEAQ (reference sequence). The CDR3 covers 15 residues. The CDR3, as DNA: TGTGCCAGCAGCTCAGACGGGACAGAGAATTCACCCCTCCACTTT. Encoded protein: CASSSDGTENSPLHF. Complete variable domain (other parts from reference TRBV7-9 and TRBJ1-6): DTGVSQNPRHKITKRGQNVTFRCDPISEHNRLYWYRQTLGQGPEFLTYFQNEAQLEKSRLLSDRFSAERPKGSFSTLEIQRTEQGDSAMYLCASSSDGTENSPLHFGNGTRLTVT.

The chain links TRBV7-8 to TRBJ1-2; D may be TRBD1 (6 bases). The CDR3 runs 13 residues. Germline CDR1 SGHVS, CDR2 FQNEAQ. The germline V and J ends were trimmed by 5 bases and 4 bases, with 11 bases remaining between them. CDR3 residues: CASSDGQLYGYTF. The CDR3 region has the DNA TGTGCCAGCAGCGACGGACAGCTCTATGGCTACACCTTC.

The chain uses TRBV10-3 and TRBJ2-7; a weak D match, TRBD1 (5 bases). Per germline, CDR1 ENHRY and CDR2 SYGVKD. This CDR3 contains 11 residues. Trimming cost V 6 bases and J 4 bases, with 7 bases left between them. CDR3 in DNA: TGTGCCATCAGCAGGGATTACGAGCAGTACTTC. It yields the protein CAISRDYEQYF.

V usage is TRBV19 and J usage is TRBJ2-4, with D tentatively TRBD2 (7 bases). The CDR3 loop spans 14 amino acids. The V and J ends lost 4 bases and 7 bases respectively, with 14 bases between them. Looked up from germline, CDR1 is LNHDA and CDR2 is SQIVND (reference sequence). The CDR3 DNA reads TGTGCCAGTAGTAGCGGGGGCTCGGGGAACATTCAGTACTTC. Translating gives CASSSGGSGNIQYF.

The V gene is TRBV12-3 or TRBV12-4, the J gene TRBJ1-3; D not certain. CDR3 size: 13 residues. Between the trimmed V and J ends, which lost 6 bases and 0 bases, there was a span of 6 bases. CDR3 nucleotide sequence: TGTGCCAGCAGGTTGGCCTCTGGAAACACCATATATTTT. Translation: CASRLASGNTIYF.